The 21 T cell receptor beta chains listed next were all sequenced from one sample in a study of blood T cell repertoires in COVID-19. Generated by immunoSEQ multiplex PCR, the TCRdb table keeps only in-frame clones and is missing some. The repertoire holds roughly 400,000 clones, with 89% as singletons. Material: PBMCs or T cells enriched from blood (not recorded which). All receptors come from a young woman who had recovered from COVID-19.

The rearrangement uses TRBV27 and TRBJ2-7, with TRBD2 identical over 11 bases. The V segment lost 5 bases and the J segment 7 bases; nucleotides outside the gene matches: 7. The CDR3 runs to 14 residues. Germline CDR1 and CDR2: MNHEY and SMNVEV (reference sequence). In DNA, the CDR3 is TGTGCCAGCAGTGTAGCGGGGGGGCCTAGGGAGCAGTACTTC. This encodes CASSVAGGPREQYF.

Notes on this clone: At one boundary the junction diverges from the germline segment, which might be a read error. This chain connects TRBV18 to TRBJ1-1; D might be TRBD1 (5 bases). The germline V gene encodes CDR1 KGHSH and CDR2 LQKENI. The CDR3 is 15 residues long. The CDR3 sequence: CASSPTGVENAEAFF. CDR3 nucleotides: TGTGCCAGCTCACCAACAGGAGTTGAGAACGCTGAAGCTTTCTTT.

The genes are TRBV7-2 and TRBJ1-5; D is unclear. Germline CDR1 SGHTA, CDR2 FQGNSA. The V gene lost 2 bases and the J gene lost 5 bases, with 13 bases spanning the gap. The CDR3 runs to 15 residues. The CDR3 DNA is TGTGCCAGCAGCTTATGGTTGAACACCGATCAGCCCCAGCATTTT. This codes for CASSLWLNTDQPQHF.

The rearrangement joins TRBV12-3 or TRBV12-4 to TRBJ2-1; D may be TRBD2 (6 bases). V was clipped by 6 bases and J by 9 bases, with 15 bases between them. The CDR3 totals 13 residues. The CDR3 nucleotides read TGTGCCAGCAGCACCGGGGGACGTGCTGAGCAGTTCTTC. Its translation is CASSTGGRAEQFF.

This clone was detected once. The chain recombines TRBV30 with TRBJ1-2; unclear D gene. Trimming took off 5 bases at V and 5 bases at J, with 12 bases between the two ends. The CDR3 is 12 amino acids. From germline, CDR1 is GTSNPN and CDR2 SVGIG (reference sequence). In DNA form, the CDR3 reads TGTGCCTGGGACGGACTAGGGTATGGCTACACCTTC. Amino acids: CAWDGLGYGYTF. Full variable domain (remainder filled in from reference TRBV30 and TRBJ1-2): SQTIHQWPATLVQPVGSPLSLECTVEGTSNPNLYWYRQAAGRGLQLLFYSVGIGQISSEVPQNLSASRPQDRQFILSSKKLLLSDSGFYLCAWDGLGYGYTFGSGTRLTVV.

The chain couples TRBV6-6 to TRBJ1-5; 7 bases agree with TRBD1. Losses at the gene ends were 5 bases for V and 4 bases for J; bases not matched to a gene: 14. Germline V CDR1 and CDR2: MNHNY, SVGAGI (reference sequence). This CDR3 contains 17 residues. The CDR3 coding sequence is TGTGCCAGCAGTCTCCGGACAGGCCTCACGAGGAATCAGCCCCAGCATTTT. Translating gives CASSLRTGLTRNQPQHF.

V and J are TRBV10-3 and TRBJ2-1; D may be TRBD1 (5 bases). Deletions cut 0 bases from V and 10 bases from J, with 16 bases between. CDR1 and CDR2 from the germline V gene are ENHRY and SYGVKD. This CDR3 has 15 residues. The CDR3 is CAISESIKGSGEQFF. As DNA, the CDR3 is TGTGCCATCAGTGAGTCCATAAAAGGGTCAGGGGAGCAGTTCTTC.

The chain couples TRBV5-4 to TRBJ2-5; TRBD1 agrees at 10 bases. There are 15 residues in the CDR3. The germline V gene has CDR1 SGHNT and CDR2 YYREEE (reference sequence). V lost 3 bases and J lost 3; bases outside the gene matches: 5. In DNA form, the CDR3 reads TGTGCCAGCAGCTCGAAGACAGGGGGCGAAGAGACCCAGTACTTC. It codes for CASSSKTGGEETQYF.

The chain joins TRBV28 to TRBJ1-6, with D hard to call. V was shortened by 5 bases and J by 10 bases, with 18 bases between the two germline ends. CDR1 is MDHEN and CDR2 is SYDVKM in the germline V gene. The CDR3 sequence is 15 residues long. In DNA form, the CDR3 reads TGTGCCAGCAGTGACTTGGGGAGTAGGTCATCACCCCTCCACTTT. Translated, it gives CASSDLGSRSSPLHF. The full variable domain, in which reference TRBV28 and TRBJ1-6 provide the parts outside the CDR3, is DVKVTQSSRYLVKRTGEKVFLECVQDMDHENMFWYRQDPGLGLRLIYFSYDVKMKEKGDIPEGYSVSREKKERFSLILESASTNQTSMYLCASSDLGSRSSPLHFGNGTRLTVT.

The CDR3 loop is CASSGDRVSGSYNSPLHF. DNA for the CDR3: TGTGCCAGCAGCGGGGACAGGGTGTCGGGCTCCTATAATTCACCCCTCCACTTT. The V call is TRBV4-2, the J call TRBJ1-6; TRBD1 aligns across 9 bases. CDR1 and CDR2 from the germline V gene are LGHNA and YNFKEQ. V lost 5 bases, J lost 0 bases, and 8 bases stayed unmatched. CDR3 length: 18 residues.

The rearrangement joins TRBV24-1 to TRBJ2-1, with 10 nucleotides matching TRBD2. From germline, CDR1 is KGHDR and CDR2 SFDVKD. The CDR3 runs 19 residues. V trimming: 0 bases; J trimming: 3 bases; junction bases outside the gene matches: 10. CDR3 DNA: TGTGCCACCAGTGATTTGCGTAGTGGTAGCGGGAGGAACTACAATGAGCAGTTCTTC. Encoded protein: CATSDLRSGSGRNYNEQFF.

The chain has TRBV28 and TRBJ1-2, with unresolved D. V lost 6 bases to trimming and J lost 7 bases, with 18 bases between them. The CDR3 loop spans 14 amino acids. Germline V gives CDR1 MDHEN, CDR2 SYDVKM. CDR3 DNA sequence: TGTGCCAGCAGAAGTTACCGGAGCAAGTCTGGCTACACCTTC. Translated, it gives CASRSYRSKSGYTF.

The chain carries TRBV2 and TRBJ1-3; the D is unclear. The V gene's germline CDR1 is SNHLY and CDR2 FYNNEI. V was cut by 7 bases and J by 3 bases, with 13 bases left in between. The CDR3 has 14 residues. CDR3 sequence reads: CASTSGRVGNTIYF. CDR3 nucleotide sequence: TGTGCCAGCACTTCGGGGAGAGTTGGAAACACCATATATTTT.

The V call is TRBV7-8, the J call TRBJ2-7; TRBD1 matches 10 bases. Germline loops: CDR1 SGHVS, CDR2 FQNEAQ. This CDR3 spans 16 amino acids. The V gene end was trimmed by 5 bases and the J gene end by 3 bases; junction bases not matched to a gene: 10. In DNA form, the CDR3 reads TGTGCCAGCAGCCGTACCACCGGGACAGGGGACTACGAGCAGTACTTC. It specifies CASSRTTGTGDYEQYF. The full variable domain, its missing parts supplied by reference TRBV7-8 and TRBJ2-7, is GAGVSQSPRYKVAKRGQDVALRCDPISGHVSLFWYQQALGQGPEFLTYFQNEAQLDKSGLPSDRFFAERPEGSVSTLKIQRTQQEDSAVYLCASSRTTGTGDYEQYFGPGTRLTVT.

The chain is built from TRBV19 and TRBJ1-1, with D perhaps matching TRBD1 (5 bases). This CDR3 spans 15 amino acids. CDR1 and CDR2 (germline): LNHDA, SQIVND (reference sequence). V was cut by 1 base and J by 1 base, with 10 bases left in between. For the CDR3, the DNA is TGTGCCAGTAGTATAGGTTCAGGGCAGAACACTGAAGCTTTCTTT. Encoded protein: CASSIGSGQNTEAFF.

The rearrangement links TRBV28 to TRBJ1-2, with 9 bases fitting TRBD1. Germline CDR1 and CDR2: MDHEN and SYDVKM. With 6 bases clipped from V and 1 base from J, the junction kept 9 bases outside the gene matches. The CDR3 extends over 16 amino acids. The DNA for the CDR3 is TGTGCCAGCAGCCTCTTCCCGGGACAGGGTAACTATGGCTACACCTTC. Translated, it gives CASSLFPGQGNYGYTF.

This clone was observed a handful of times. V is TRBV18 and J is TRBJ2-5; 8 bases line up with TRBD2. J was trimmed by 0 bases and V by 5 bases; bases with no gene match: 5. Germline CDR1 and CDR2: KGHSH and LQKENI. CDR3 size: 15 residues. Here the CDR3 reads CASSRELADQETQYF. The CDR3, as DNA: TGTGCCAGCTCAAGGGAACTAGCGGACCAAGAGACCCAGTACTTC. Based on the CDR3 plus reference TRBV18 and TRBJ2-5, the full variable domain is NAGVMQNPRHLVRRRGQEARLRCSPMKGHSHVYWYRQLPEEGLKFMVYLQKENIIDESGMPKERFSAEFPKEGPSILRIQQVVRGDSAAYFCASSRELADQETQYFGPGTRLLVL.

The chain couples TRBV7-8 to TRBJ2-2; a possible D gene is TRBD2 (6 bases). Trimming shortened V by 3 bases and J by 2 bases, and 13 bases separated the two germline ends. The CDR3 covers 16 residues. In germline, CDR1 is SGHVS, CDR2 FQNEAQ. CDR3 in DNA: TGTGCCAGCAGCTTGGGGGGACTCTATAACACCGGGGAGCTGTTTTTT. Encoded protein: CASSLGGLYNTGELFF. Full variable domain (remainder filled in from reference TRBV7-8 and TRBJ2-2): GAGVSQSPRYKVAKRGQDVALRCDPISGHVSLFWYQQALGQGPEFLTYFQNEAQLDKSGLPSDRFFAERPEGSVSTLKIQRTQQEDSAVYLCASSLGGLYNTGELFFGEGSRLTVL.

A remark on this clone: Given a far larger clone just one base away, this is likely a sequencing read error. This same CDR3 is encoded by further DNA sequences in the sample. This chain connects TRBV12-3 or TRBV12-4 to TRBJ2-7; no definite D call. This CDR3 is built from 11 residues. Trimming took 6 bases from V and 2 from J, leaving 5 bases between them. The CDR3: CASSSAYEQYF. CDR3 bases: TGTGCCAGCAGCTCAGCCTACGAGCAGTACTTC.

J is TRBJ1-2 and V is TRBV10-2, with 7 bases that match TRBD1. CDR3 size: 14 residues. Germline loops: CDR1 WSHSY, CDR2 SAAADI. Losses at the gene ends were 6 bases for V and 7 bases for J; bases not matched to a gene: 11. The CDR3 region has the DNA TGCGCCAGCAGCGCGACTGACAGGGCGGCTGGCTACACCTTC. Translated: CASSATDRAAGYTF.

The chain couples TRBV4-3 to TRBJ2-1; 8 bases fit TRBD1. The CDR3 has 14 amino acids. Losses at the gene ends were 1 base for V and 10 bases for J; bases not matched to a gene: 6. CDR1 LGHNA and CDR2 YSLEER come from the germline V gene. CDR3 coding DNA: TGCGCCAGCAGCCAAGGTGGACAGGGAGAGGAGCAGTTCTTC. It codes for CASSQGGQGEEQFF.